This TCR beta chain derives from a study of T cells after yellow fever vaccination. This clonotype was seen ten or more times. Its antigen is still unknown. The study made its TCR cDNA through 5'RACE template switching. That step introduced a universal primer site along with UMIs. TCRdb re-called the 5' RACE reads with MiXCR, one entry per CDR3 protein. Among about 310,000 distinct CDR3 sequences listed, around 3.6% were seen once. Study-wide findings and caveats: Sorted repertoires could include abundant contaminating clonotypes from bulk cells. Re-detected after boosting: most primary clones, about 95% of CD4 and about 90% of CD8.

Germline V lookup: CDR1 KGHSH, CDR2 LQKENI. V shed 3 bases and J shed 10 bases, with 10 bases lying between them. The CDR3 runs to 12 residues. This clonotype originated in a young man who received the YFV17D yellow fever vaccine. The specimen was PBMCs, collected on the day of the yellow fever booster vaccination. This chain joins TRBV18 and TRBJ2-1; D unresolved. In DNA, the CDR3 is TGTGCCAGCTCACCTGTAGGGTGGGAGCAGTTCTTC. This codes for CASSPVGWEQFF.